Listed here are 9 T cell receptor beta chains from one sample, sequenced in a study of blood T cell repertoires in COVID-19. Libraries were prepared by immunoSEQ multiplex PCR; TCRdb keeps only in-frame clonotypes and omits some of them. Seen here are more than 300,000 clones, 80% to 95% observed once, and the top ten hold around a sixth. The specimen sequenced was PBMCs or T cells enriched from blood (not recorded which). Receptor source: a woman under 40 who had recovered from COVID-19.

This chain joins TRBV5-6 and TRBJ1-1; D is unresolved. Trimming left V 1 base short and J 0 bases short, with 10 bases between. Germline V gene data show CDR1 as SGHDT and CDR2 as YYEEEE. The CDR3 contains 15 residues. The CDR3 DNA is TGTGCCAGCAGCTTGCTAGGGAGCATGAACACTGAAGCTTTCTTT. Translated, it gives CASSLLGSMNTEAFF. Filled out from reference TRBV5-6 and TRBJ1-1, the complete variable domain reads DAGVTQSPTHLIKTRGQQVTLRCSPKSGHDTVSWYQQALGQGPQFIFQYYEEEERQRGNFPDRFSGHQFPNYSSELNVNALLLGDSALYLCASSLLGSMNTEAFFGQGTRLTVV.

V gene TRBV7-8 combines with J gene TRBJ2-7, with 11 bases lining up with TRBD2. J was trimmed by 2 bases and V by 6 bases; bases with no gene match: 3. Per the germline V gene, CDR1 is SGHVS and CDR2 is FQNEAQ. This CDR3 region has 14 residues. CDR3 in amino acids: CASRTSGNAYEQYF. CDR3 coding DNA: TGTGCCAGCAGGACTAGCGGGAACGCCTACGAGCAGTACTTC.

CDR3 coding DNA: TGTGCCAGCAGTTATGGGACAGGGTTGGGCTATGGCTACACCTTC. Residues: CASSYGTGLGYGYTF. The genes are TRBV6-5 and TRBJ1-2; 9 bases are shared with TRBD1. Per germline, CDR1 MNHEY and CDR2 SVGAGI. This CDR3 has 15 amino acids. With V trimmed by 3 bases and J by 4 bases, 6 bases remained unmatched.

The genes are TRBV6-6 and TRBJ1-2, with 7 bases lining up with TRBD1. V trimming: 6 bases; J trimming: 3 bases; junction bases outside the gene matches: 13. Germline lookup yields CDR1 MNHNY and CDR2 SVGAGI (reference sequence). The CDR3 runs to 16 residues. This CDR3 reads CASRRTWQGDDYGYTF. CDR3 coding DNA: TGTGCCAGCAGGAGGACTTGGCAGGGGGACGACTATGGCTACACCTTC.

The V and J genes are TRBV24-1 and TRBJ2-3; TRBD1 is a possible D gene (6 bases). The CDR3 is made up of 15 amino acids. Germline loops: CDR1 KGHDR, CDR2 SFDVKD. V was pared by 3 bases and J by 2 bases, with 11 bases between. This CDR3 reads CATSDRQAATDTQYF. The CDR3 DNA reads as TGTGCCACCAGTGATAGACAGGCGGCCACAGATACGCAGTATTTT.

The chain is built from TRBV19 and TRBJ2-7, with 11 nucleotides matching TRBD1. The V segment lost 7 bases and the J segment 5 bases; nucleotides outside the gene matches: 13. Per germline, CDR1 LNHDA and CDR2 SQIVND (reference sequence). CDR3 length equals 16 residues. The CDR3 spells CASTPRRTGGRDEQYF. In nucleotides, the CDR3 is TGTGCCAGTACCCCCCGCCGGACAGGGGGCAGGGACGAGCAGTACTTC.

This sequence joins TRBV4-1 and TRBJ1-1, with D possibly being TRBD1 (6 bases). Trimming shortened V by 2 bases and J by 1 base, and 17 bases separated the two germline ends. This CDR3 is built from 17 residues. Looked up from germline, CDR1 is MGHRA and CDR2 is YSYEKL. As DNA, the CDR3 is TGCGCCAGCAGCCAACATGTCAGGGGCAGGACGAACACTGAAGCTTTCTTT. Encoded protein: CASSQHVRGRTNTEAFF.

The V call is TRBV4-3, the J call TRBJ2-1, with a weak D call TRBD2 (6 bases). The V gene lost 0 bases and the J gene lost 1 base, with 13 bases spanning the gap. Germline V gene data show CDR1 as LGHNA and CDR2 as YSLEER. CDR3 length: 17 residues. The CDR3 DNA follows: TGCGCCAGCAGCCAAGATCGGGGGACGGAGTCCTACAATGAGCAGTTCTTC. Encoded protein: CASSQDRGTESYNEQFF.

V usage is TRBV28 and J usage is TRBJ1-4; 7 positions agree with TRBD1. This CDR3 region has 15 residues. Trimming at V came to 1 base and at J to 11 bases, leaving 10 bases not matched to a gene. CDR1 MDHEN and CDR2 SYDVKM come from the germline V gene. The CDR3 sequence: CASSLYVRGRKKLFF. Written as DNA, the CDR3 is TGTGCCAGCAGTTTATACGTAAGGGGGCGGAAGAAACTGTTTTTT.